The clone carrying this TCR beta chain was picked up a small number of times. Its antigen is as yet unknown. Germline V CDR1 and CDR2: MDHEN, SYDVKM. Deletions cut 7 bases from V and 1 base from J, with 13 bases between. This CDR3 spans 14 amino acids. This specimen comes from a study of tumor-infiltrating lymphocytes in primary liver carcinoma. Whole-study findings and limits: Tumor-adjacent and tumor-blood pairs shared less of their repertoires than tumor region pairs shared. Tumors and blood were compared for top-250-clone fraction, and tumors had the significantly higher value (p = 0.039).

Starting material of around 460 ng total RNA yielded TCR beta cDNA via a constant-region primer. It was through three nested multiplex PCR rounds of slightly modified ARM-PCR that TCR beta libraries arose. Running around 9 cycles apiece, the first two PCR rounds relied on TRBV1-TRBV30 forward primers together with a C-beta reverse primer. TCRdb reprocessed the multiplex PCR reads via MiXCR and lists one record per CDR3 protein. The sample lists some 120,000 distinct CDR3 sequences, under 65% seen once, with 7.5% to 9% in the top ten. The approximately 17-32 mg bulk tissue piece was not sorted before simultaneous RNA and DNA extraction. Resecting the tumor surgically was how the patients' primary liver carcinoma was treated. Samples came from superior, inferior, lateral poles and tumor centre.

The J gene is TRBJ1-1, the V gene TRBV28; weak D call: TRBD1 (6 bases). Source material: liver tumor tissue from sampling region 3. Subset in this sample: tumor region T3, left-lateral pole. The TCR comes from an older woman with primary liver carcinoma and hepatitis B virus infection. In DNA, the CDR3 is TGTGCCAGCACTCGGTCGGGACAGAACACTGAAGCTTTCTTT. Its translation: CASTRSGQNTEAFF.